These T cell receptor beta chains were read from a single sample in a study of shared clonotypes between healthy human individuals. Measured with immunoSEQ multiplex PCR; TCRdb has only the in-frame clones, and not every one. The sample carries over 850,000 clones, more than 75% recorded once. Sample: memory CD4+ T cells from PBMCs. These receptors originate from a man between 18 and 35 years old in good health. Some clones in this sample may be carry-over from other donors' samples. The conserved cysteine and the conserved F or W are not part of the CDR3 here.

J	V	CDR3
TRBJ2-3	TRBV7-2	ASSKIAGGLNTQY
TRBJ1-3	TRBV9	ASSEAPQGRAGNTIY
TRBJ1-2	TRBV6-6	ASSYSTGYGYT
TRBJ1-1	TRBV10-3	AISESPGRGNTEAF
TRBJ2-7	TRBV6-1	ASSEAGTGTYEQY
TRBJ2-5	TRBV7-2	ASSARVGQTQY
TRBJ1-2	TRBV5-1	ASSASQGPGYT
TRBJ2-3	TRBV7-3	ASRYPGVGTDTQY
TRBJ1-1	TRBV19	ASTLGLGDTEAF
TRBJ2-5	TRBV11-2	ASSWGRGQETQY
TRBJ2-7	TRBV5-4	ASSVLSSYEQY
TRBJ2-1	TRBV9	ASSDSGSTPSFYNEQF
TRBJ2-1	TRBV5-4	ASSFSSGPYNEQF
TRBJ1-2	TRBV7-2	ASSPDGGGYT
TRBJ2-1	TRBV29-1	SVARSGPGNEQF
TRBJ1-5	TRBV27	ASRLRDRVGQPQH
TRBJ2-1	TRBV7-6	ASSSQWGGEQF